This passage covers 17 T cell receptor beta chains from one sample sequenced in a study of T cells in Graves' hyperthyroidism and ophthalmopathy. TCR beta CDR3 regions were amplified from RNA. HTBI primers were the set used in a first-round RT-PCR of the TCR CDR3. TCRdb itself ran the multiplex PCR reads through MiXCR, one entry per CDR3 protein. The data show 240,000 or so distinct CDR3 sequences, around 17% seen once. Sequences were obtained from blood. The origin of the receptors is a woman between 18 and 29 years old with Graves' ophthalmopathy.

The chain joins TRBV4-1 to TRBJ1-3; D is undetermined. The germline V gene has CDR1 MGHRA and CDR2 YSYEKL. V shed 2 bases and J shed 0 bases, with 20 bases lying between them. The CDR3 has 19 amino acids. CDR3 in DNA: TGCGCCAGCAGCCAAACTCTTGAAGCTCTACTCAGCTCTGGAAACACCATATATTTT. Amino acid sequence: CASSQTLEALLSSGNTIYF.

The chain couples TRBV20-1 to TRBJ2-1, with D possibly being TRBD2 (6 bases). Germline CDR1 DFQATT, CDR2 SNEGSKA (reference sequence). The CDR3 has 15 amino acids. Trimming shortened V by 6 bases and J by 8 bases, and 23 bases separated the two germline ends. CDR3 nucleotide sequence: TGCAGTGCCCCATACCGGGAGCTCCATGGGGATGAGCAGTTCTTC. As protein: CSAPYRELHGDEQFF.

This clonotype was counted ten times or more. The chain is built from TRBV7-6 and TRBJ2-1; 7 bases align to TRBD2. With V trimmed by 1 base and J by 9 bases, 3 bases remained unmatched. CDR1 SGHVS and CDR2 FNYEAQ come from the germline V gene. This CDR3 is 13 amino acids long. CDR3 amino acids: CASSLGGSSEQFF. The CDR3 coding sequence is TGTGCCAGCAGCTTAGGCGGGAGCAGTGAGCAGTTCTTC.

This clonotype turned up a few times. The chain is built from TRBV5-1 and TRBJ2-6; TRBD2 matches 9 bases. The CDR3 consists of 23 residues. J lost 2 bases, V lost 3 bases, and 24 bases had no gene match. Germline assignment: CDR1 SGHRS and CDR2 YFSETQ. Here the CDR3 DNA reads TGCGCCAGCAGCTCGTTTCCCGTGGTCTTTGGTAGCGGGAGTTCAACTGGGGCCAACGTCCTGACTTTC. As protein: CASSSFPVVFGSGSSTGANVLTF.

This clonotype has at least ten counts. The chain recombines TRBV6-1 with TRBJ1-2; no clear D gene. This CDR3 region has 14 residues. CDR1 and CDR2 from the germline V gene are MNHNS and SASEGT. Trimming removed 6 bases from V and 5 bases from J, with 16 bases in between. CDR3 nucleotides: TGTGCCAGCAGCCCTCCGCCGCAGGAATATGGCTACACCTTC. Translated: CASSPPPQEYGYTF.

In its sample, this clonotype was seen many times. The chain recombines TRBV12-3 or TRBV12-4 with TRBJ2-7, with 10 bases matching TRBD1. V lost 5 bases, J lost 2 bases, and 9 bases stayed unmatched. The CDR3 loop spans 16 amino acids. The CDR3 reads CASSTTGTGATYEQYF. In DNA, the CDR3 is TGTGCCAGCAGTACTACCGGGACAGGGGCCACCTACGAGCAGTACTTC.

This clonotype was observed at least ten times. The chain couples TRBV20-1 to TRBJ1-1; 7 positions match TRBD1. The V and J ends lost 6 bases and 1 base, in that order; junction bases with no gene match: 8. The CDR3 is made up of 14 amino acids. Germline V gives CDR1 DFQATT, CDR2 SNEGSKA (reference sequence). Here the CDR3 reads CSARWGQWNTEAFF. CDR3 nucleotide sequence: TGCAGTGCCAGGTGGGGACAGTGGAACACTGAAGCTTTCTTT.

Only a few counts were recorded for this clonotype. The chain has TRBV4-1 and TRBJ1-3; 10 nucleotides line up with TRBD1. Germline CDR1 MGHRA, CDR2 YSYEKL. The CDR3 has 18 amino acids. The V gene end was trimmed by 3 bases and the J gene end by 0 bases; junction bases not matched to a gene: 8. The CDR3 DNA follows: TGCGCCAGCAGCCAGCCAAGGGACAGGGGTTCCTCTGGAAACACCATATATTTT. It is translated as CASSQPRDRGSSGNTIYF.

This clonotype was detected many times. This chain uses TRBV6-5 with TRBJ2-7; D is possibly TRBD2 (6 bases). Trimming removed 2 bases at V and 4 bases at J, with 15 bases between. Germline lookup yields CDR1 MNHEY and CDR2 SVGAGI. The CDR3 has 15 amino acids. CDR3 nucleotides: TGTGCCAGCAGTTACGATAGCGGAGGAGTATACGAGCAGTACTTC. The encoded protein is CASSYDSGGVYEQYF.

This clonotype was seen a handful of times. The J gene is TRBJ1-4, the V gene TRBV18; D gene uncertain. Per germline, CDR1 KGHSH and CDR2 LQKENI. The length of the CDR3 is 14 residues. V dropped 3 bases and J dropped 7 bases, with 12 bases sitting between them. The CDR3 region is CASSPDAGGEKLFF. DNA for the CDR3: TGTGCCAGCTCACCTGATGCAGGCGGTGAAAAACTGTTTTTT.

V is TRBV6-5 and J is TRBJ2-7, with 10 bases lining up with TRBD2. The V gene's germline CDR1 is MNHEY and CDR2 SVGAGI. After removal of 2 bases from V and 6 bases from J, the junction contained 19 bases not matched to a gene. The CDR3 is 19 amino acids. The CDR3 loop is CASSYGFLAGVAGSAEQYF. CDR3 in DNA: TGTGCCAGCAGTTACGGATTTCTAGCGGGAGTTGCCGGCTCGGCCGAGCAGTACTTC.

The sample holds many counts of this clonotype. The chain employs TRBV7-8 and TRBJ1-4, with D unresolved. The V end was cut by 4 bases, the J end by 7 bases, with 13 bases between. This CDR3 contains 14 residues. Germline V gives CDR1 SGHVS, CDR2 FQNEAQ. CDR3 coding DNA: TGTGCCAGCAGCTCCCCGGCCTGGGGTGAAAAACTGTTTTTT. It specifies CASSSPAWGEKLFF.

About this clonotype: This may arise from a read error, as a much more abundant clone is one base away. V gene TRBV9 combines with J gene TRBJ2-1; 9 positions match TRBD1. The ends lost 2 bases at V and 5 bases at J; junction bases unmatched: 2. CDR3 length: 14 amino acids. Germline V CDR1 and CDR2: SGDLS, YYNGEE. CDR3 bases: TGTGCCAGCAGCGTGGACAGGGGAAACAATGAGCAGTTCTTC. Amino acids: CASSVDRGNNEQFF.

This clonotype showed up many times. The V gene is TRBV10-3, the J gene TRBJ2-7; tentative D call: TRBD1 (5 bases). The CDR3 runs to 11 residues. Per germline, CDR1 ENHRY and CDR2 SYGVKD. V lost 6 bases to trimming and J lost 5 bases, with 8 bases between them. The CDR3 is CAISQGNEQYF. CDR3 nucleotide sequence: TGTGCCATCAGCCAGGGTAACGAGCAGTACTTC.

This clonotype came up many times. The V call is TRBV28, the J call TRBJ1-2; D unclear. The V end was cut by 1 base, the J end by 4 bases, with 13 bases between. Germline values: CDR1 MDHEN, CDR2 SYDVKM. CDR3 length: 15 residues. As DNA, the CDR3 is TGTGCCAGCAGTTTATTTATGGGGAAAGTCTATGGCTACACCTTC. This codes for CASSLFMGKVYGYTF.

This clonotype appeared many times. The chain uses TRBV6-2 or TRBV6-3 and TRBJ1-5; D is ambiguous. CDR1 is MNHEY and CDR2 is SVGEGT in the germline V gene. CDR3 length equals 13 residues. V shed 6 bases and J shed 4 bases, with 10 bases lying between them. In DNA form, the CDR3 reads TGTGCCAGCAGACCCGACACAAATCAGCCCCAGCATTTT. Its protein is CASRPDTNQPQHF.

Ten or more counts support this clonotype. This sequence may be a read error, since a much larger clone differs from it by one base. The CDR3 protein is CASSQTGGETQYF. DNA for the CDR3: TGTGCCAGCAGCCAGACAGGGGGTGAGACCCAGTACTTC. The J gene is TRBJ2-5, the V gene TRBV7-2; TRBD1 matches at 9 bases. Germline CDR1 is SGHTA and CDR2 is FQGNSA. The junction had 3 bases not matched to a gene; V was cut back by 5 bases and J by 5 bases. This CDR3 region has 13 residues.